The 20 T cell receptor beta chains below come from one sample, sequenced in a study of T cells expressing NK-cell markers. TCRdb reprocessed the 5' RACE reads, keeping one entry per CDR3 protein, no DNA. There are 550,000 to 600,000 distinct CDR3 sequences in the sample, with about 3.6% held by the top ten. Sequencing input: blood T cells: a sorted CD56 or NKG2C T cell subset, CD4+ or CD8+ T cells, or bulk PBMC T cells (not recorded which). The source is a young man in good health.

The V gene is TRBV4-2, the J gene TRBJ2-1; TCRdb names TRBD2, which stays unverified in the absence of DNA. The CDR3 sequence is 16 residues long. The germline CDR1 and CDR2 sequences are LGHNA and YNFKEQ. This CDR3 reads CASSQTTGVGRSEQFF.

The chain has TRBV4-1 and TRBJ2-1; TCRdb indicates TRBD2, and absent DNA this call remains unverified. This CDR3 contains 16 residues. Germline V gives CDR1 MGHRA, CDR2 YSYEKL. The CDR3 region is CASSQDRTSGTPEQFF.

The chain joins TRBV10-2 to TRBJ2-1; the D gene TCRdb calls, TRBD2, cannot be checked with no DNA. CDR1 WSHSY and CDR2 SAAADI come from the germline V gene. The CDR3 contains 15 residues. The CDR3 sequence is CASSQGTSSYNEQFF.

This sequence joins TRBV20-1 and TRBJ1-2; TCRdb lists TRBD1, though no DNA is available to test this call. Germline V gene data show CDR1 as DFQATT and CDR2 as SNEGSKA (reference sequence). This CDR3 comprises 13 residues. The CDR3 protein is CSSMVQEPGGYTF.

The rearrangement uses TRBV27 and TRBJ2-5; TCRdb lists TRBD2, though no DNA is available to test this call. CDR1 is MNHEY, CDR2 SMNVEV, per germline (reference sequence). This CDR3 spans 18 amino acids. CDR3 residues: CASSYPPAGKGRRETQYF.

The chain recombines TRBV5-5 with TRBJ2-1; the TRBD1 assignment by TCRdb is unverifiable without DNA. The CDR3 has 16 residues. The V gene's germline CDR1 is SGHKS and CDR2 YYEKEE (reference sequence). The CDR3 protein is CASSPPGGWIDNEQFF.

The V and J genes are TRBV4-2 and TRBJ2-1; TCRdb's D call of TRBD2 is untestable without DNA. The CDR3 spans 14 residues. Per germline, CDR1 LGHNA and CDR2 YNFKEQ. The CDR3 spells CASSQEGLVWEQFF.

The chain joins TRBV6-2 or TRBV6-3 to TRBJ2-1; TCRdb calls TRBD1, which cannot be checked without DNA. Germline V CDR1 and CDR2: MNHEY, SVGEGT. The CDR3 length is 14 residues. The CDR3: CASSYRTGSYEQFF.

V gene TRBV5-6 combines with J gene TRBJ2-5; TCRdb outputs TRBD2, but without DNA this stays unchecked. Germline V gene lookup returns CDR1 SGHDT and CDR2 YYEEEE. CDR3 length equals 15 residues. This CDR3 reads CASRQTSGRSGTQYF. Full variable domain (missing parts from reference TRBV5-6 and TRBJ2-5): DAGVTQSPTHLIKTRGQQVTLRCSPKSGHDTVSWYQQALGQGPQFIFQYYEEEERQRGNFPDRFSGHQFPNYSSELNVNALLLGDSALYLCASRQTSGRSGTQYFGPGTRLLVL.

J is TRBJ2-1 and V is TRBV29-1; no DNA is available, so the TRBD1 call from TCRdb remains unchecked. CDR1 is SQVTM and CDR2 is ANQGSEA in the germline V gene. The CDR3 is 12 residues long. CDR3 sequence: CSVPEPQDEQFF.

This rearrangement joins TRBV18 to TRBJ2-1; absent DNA, TCRdb's TRBD2 call cannot be checked. This CDR3 has 16 amino acids. Looked up from germline, CDR1 is KGHSH and CDR2 is LQKENI. The CDR3 sequence is CASSPLSAGGLNEQFF.

This chain joins TRBV12-3 or TRBV12-4 and TRBJ1-5; checking the TCRdb D call of TRBD1 is not possible without DNA. This CDR3 comprises 16 residues. CDR3 sequence reads: CASSLWGARSNQPQHF.

The chain employs TRBV5-1 and TRBJ2-3; as DNA is missing, the TRBD1 call by TCRdb cannot be tested. The CDR3 is 19 residues long. The V gene's germline CDR1 is SGHRS and CDR2 YFSETQ. CDR3 in amino acids: CASSSSRALGGLSTDTQYF.

The chain has TRBV29-1 and TRBJ1-1. The CDR3 contains 16 residues. The germline V gene has CDR1 SQVTM and CDR2 ANQGSEA. CDR3 amino acids: CSAADALGRMNTEAFF.

The chain employs TRBV13 and TRBJ2-7; the TRBD2 assignment by TCRdb is unverifiable without DNA. In germline, CDR1 is PRHDT, CDR2 FYEKMQ (reference sequence). The CDR3 has 14 residues. The CDR3 protein is CASSSGAGSYEQYF.

This chain joins TRBV12-3 or TRBV12-4 and TRBJ2-7; no DNA is available, so the TRBD1 call from TCRdb remains unchecked. This CDR3 spans 15 amino acids. The CDR3 sequence is CASSFGAGQGGEQYF.

The V call is TRBV20-1, the J call TRBJ2-1; TCRdb indicates TRBD1, and absent DNA this call remains unverified. CDR1 DFQATT and CDR2 SNEGSKA come from the germline V gene (reference sequence). CDR3 length: 16 amino acids. The CDR3 region is CSARSNQGAQANEQFF.

V gene TRBV12-3 or TRBV12-4 combines with J gene TRBJ1-1. The CDR3 length is 16 residues. CDR3 residues: CASSLALISVNTEAFF.

The rearrangement joins TRBV4-2 to TRBJ2-5; TCRdb selects TRBD2, and the lack of DNA leaves this call unchecked. The V gene's germline CDR1 is LGHNA and CDR2 YNFKEQ. CDR3 length: 13 residues. CDR3 protein: CASSQLASETQYF.

The genes are TRBV6-4 and TRBJ2-1. Looked up from germline, CDR1 is MRHNA and CDR2 is SNTAGT. The CDR3 is 13 residues long. The CDR3 sequence is CASSDEVGLEQFF.